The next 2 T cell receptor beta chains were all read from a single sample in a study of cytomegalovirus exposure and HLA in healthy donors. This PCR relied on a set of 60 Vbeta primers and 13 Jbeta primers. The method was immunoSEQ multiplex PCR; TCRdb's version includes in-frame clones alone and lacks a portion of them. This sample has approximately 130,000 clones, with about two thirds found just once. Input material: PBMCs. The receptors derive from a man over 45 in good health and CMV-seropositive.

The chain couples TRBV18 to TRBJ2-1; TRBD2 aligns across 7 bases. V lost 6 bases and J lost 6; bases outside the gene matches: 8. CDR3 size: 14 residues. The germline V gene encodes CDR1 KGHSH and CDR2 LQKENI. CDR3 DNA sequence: TGTGCCAGCTCCATCAAAGCGGGGATCAATGAGCAGTTCTTC. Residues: CASSIKAGINEQFF.

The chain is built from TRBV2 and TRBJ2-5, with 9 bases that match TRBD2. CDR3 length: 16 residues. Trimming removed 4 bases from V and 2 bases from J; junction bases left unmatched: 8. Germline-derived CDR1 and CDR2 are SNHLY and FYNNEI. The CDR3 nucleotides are TGTGCCAGCAGTGGGACTAGCGCGAAGTCGCAAGAGACCCAGTACTTC. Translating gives CASSGTSAKSQETQYF.